These 21 T cell receptor beta chains came from one sample sequenced in a study of T cell responses to AZD1222 COVID-19 vaccine. Using immunoSEQ multiplex PCR, the repertoire was profiled, and TCRdb retains in-frame clones only, with some absent. The sample consists of hundreds of thousands of clones, about 92% of them appearing once. The sample was peripheral blood, taken on day 0 of MenACWY control vaccination. The receptors were gathered from an adult in good health.

The J gene is TRBJ1-5, the V gene TRBV20-1; 11 bases match TRBD1. Germline V gene sequence: CDR1 DFQATT, CDR2 SNEGSKA (reference sequence). This CDR3 contains 11 residues. The J segment lost 9 bases and the V segment lost 7 bases, leaving 2 bases of the junction unmatched. The CDR3 sequence: CSVGTGGPQHF. The CDR3 region has the DNA TGCAGTGTGGGGACAGGGGGGCCCCAGCATTTT.

There are a few counts of this clone. The V gene is TRBV6-6, the J gene TRBJ1-2, with D tentatively TRBD1 (6 bases). Germline V gene sequence: CDR1 MNHNY, CDR2 SVGAGI (reference sequence). The CDR3 has 15 amino acids. The germline V and J ends were trimmed by 2 bases and 2 bases, with 12 bases remaining between them. This chain's CDR3 is CASSYGQGKNYGYTF. CDR3 sequence (DNA): TGTGCCAGCAGTTACGGGCAGGGGAAGAACTATGGCTACACCTTC.

The chain carries TRBV20-1 and TRBJ2-5; tentatively, D is TRBD1 (5 bases). The CDR3 is 13 amino acids. CDR1 is DFQATT and CDR2 is SNEGSKA in the germline V gene (reference sequence). The ends were cut back, 3 bases at V and 4 bases at J, with 12 bases in the middle. CDR3 sequence reads: CSASPRAAETQYF. CDR3 sequence (DNA): TGCAGTGCTAGTCCCAGGGCCGCAGAGACCCAGTACTTC.

The rearrangement uses TRBV27 and TRBJ2-2; D is uncertain. The V gene's germline CDR1 is MNHEY and CDR2 SMNVEV (reference sequence). V was shortened by 6 bases and J by 0 bases, with 11 bases between the two germline ends. There are 15 residues in the CDR3. CDR3 bases: TGTGCCAGCAGCCGCCAGGTCGCGAACACCGGGGAGCTGTTTTTT. Translated, it gives CASSRQVANTGELFF.

The chain has TRBV12-3 or TRBV12-4 and TRBJ1-5; D remains ambiguous. This CDR3 comprises 13 residues. The V end lost 6 bases, the J end lost 5 bases, and 11 bases lay between the germline ends. The CDR3 nucleotides read TGTGCCAGCAGGGGAACAGCTGATCAGCCCCAGCATTTT. This sequence encodes CASRGTADQPQHF.

In DNA, the CDR3 is TGCAGCGTTCTGGTCGGGACTGAAGCTTTCTTT. This encodes CSVLVGTEAFF. The V and J genes are TRBV29-1 and TRBJ1-1; D remains unclear. The V and J ends lost 5 bases and 5 bases respectively, with 9 bases between them. CDR1 SQVTM and CDR2 ANQGSEA come from the germline V gene. This CDR3 has 11 amino acids.

The V call is TRBV10-2, the J call TRBJ2-3; D tentatively reads TRBD1 or TRBD2 (5 bases each). The germline V gene has CDR1 WSHSY and CDR2 SAAADI. The CDR3 spans 15 residues. Between the trimmed V and J ends, which lost 7 bases and 0 bases, there was a span of 14 bases. CDR3 in amino acids: CASTDRGGSTDTQYF. In DNA, the CDR3 is TGCGCCAGCACCGACCGTGGGGGTAGCACAGATACGCAGTATTTT.

The chain links TRBV5-1 to TRBJ1-6; 9 bases fit TRBD1. CDR3 size: 16 residues. Germline V gene sequence: CDR1 SGHRS, CDR2 YFSETQ. V lost 1 base, J lost 6 bases, and 5 bases stayed unmatched. The CDR3: CASSLTDRGSNSPLHF. CDR3 nucleotides: TGCGCCAGCAGCTTGACGGACAGGGGTTCTAATTCACCCCTCCACTTT.

The chain combines TRBV5-1 with TRBJ1-2; TRBD1 might be the D (5 bases). V lost 4 bases and J 0 bases, leaving 13 bases between the germline ends. CDR3 size: 15 residues. CDR1 is SGHRS and CDR2 is YFSETQ in the germline V gene. The CDR3 loop reads CASSLGTVTNYGYTF. CDR3 in DNA: TGCGCCAGCAGCCTCGGGACCGTTACTAACTATGGCTACACCTTC.

The J gene is TRBJ2-2, the V gene TRBV5-1; no firm D call. Looked up from germline, CDR1 is SGHRS and CDR2 is YFSETQ. This CDR3 spans 15 amino acids. The V end lost 0 bases, the J end lost 2 bases, and 8 bases lay between the germline ends. As DNA, the CDR3 is TGCGCCAGCAGCTTGGACGGGCTAAACACCGGGGAGCTGTTTTTT. Translating gives CASSLDGLNTGELFF.

The chain has TRBV6-5 and TRBJ1-2; TRBD1 is a possible D gene (6 bases). Trimming left V 7 bases short and J 5 bases short, with 20 bases between. The CDR3 sequence is 15 residues long. The germline CDR1 and CDR2 sequences are MNHEY and SVGAGI. The CDR3 sequence is CASTDTSSRGYGYTF. The CDR3 DNA reads TGTGCCAGCACGGACACCTCTTCCAGGGGTTATGGCTACACCTTC.

The chain has TRBV4-1 and TRBJ1-6, with 9 bases matching TRBD1. Germline CDR1 MGHRA, CDR2 YSYEKL. The CDR3 contains 19 residues. The J segment lost 4 bases and the V segment lost 8 bases, leaving 18 bases of the junction unmatched. In DNA, the CDR3 is TGCGCCAGCCAGAGGCTGTGGACAGGGGACGCCCCGTATAATTCACCCCTCCACTTT. Translation gives CASQRLWTGDAPYNSPLHF.

The J gene is TRBJ1-1, the V gene TRBV18; TRBD1 matches 8 bases. There are 14 residues in the CDR3. Trimming removed 6 bases from V and 1 base from J; junction bases left unmatched: 4. Germline V CDR1 and CDR2: KGHSH, LQKENI. Here the CDR3 reads CASSPTGGNTEAFF. The DNA of the CDR3 is TGTGCCAGCTCGCCTACAGGGGGGAACACTGAAGCTTTCTTT.

CDR3 DNA: TGTGCCAGCAGGAGCAGGGAGGGCACTGAAGCTTTCTTT. This sequence encodes CASRSREGTEAFF. The chain joins TRBV6-5 to TRBJ1-1, with a weak D call TRBD1 (5 bases). The V end lost 6 bases, the J end lost 4 bases, and 12 bases lay between the germline ends. This CDR3 has 13 residues. Germline CDR1 and CDR2: MNHEY and SVGAGI.

The chain carries TRBV6-5 and TRBJ1-2, with unresolved D. Germline V gene lookup returns CDR1 MNHEY and CDR2 SVGAGI. CDR3 size: 11 residues. The V and J ends lost 7 bases and 4 bases respectively, with 7 bases between them. CDR3 bases: TGTGCCAGCACCGCGTTCTATGGCTACACCTTC. It translates to CASTAFYGYTF.

The gene calls are TRBV5-1 and TRBJ2-1; the D gene could be TRBD1 or TRBD2 (5 bases each). Germline CDR1 SGHRS, CDR2 YFSETQ. Trimming pared 0 bases from V and 7 bases from J, leaving 8 bases between. The CDR3 length is 13 residues. In DNA, the CDR3 is TGCGCCAGCAGCTTGGGGGGGTGGAATGAGCAGTTCTTC. This encodes CASSLGGWNEQFF.

The chain is built from TRBV2 and TRBJ1-2; D remains ambiguous. The germline V gene has CDR1 SNHLY and CDR2 FYNNEI. The CDR3 totals 11 residues. Trimming shortened V by 6 bases and J by 2 bases, and 4 bases separated the two germline ends. In DNA, the CDR3 is TGTGCCAGCAGCGGAAACTATGGCTACACCTTC. Its protein product is CASSGNYGYTF.

The gene calls are TRBV6-5 and TRBJ2-2; 8 nucleotides match TRBD1. The CDR3 is 13 amino acids. Germline V gene lookup returns CDR1 MNHEY and CDR2 SVGAGI. With V trimmed by 10 bases and J by 6 bases, 7 bases remained unmatched. The CDR3 sequence is CAIRTGSSGELFF. CDR3 bases: TGTGCCATAAGGACAGGGTCCTCCGGGGAGCTGTTTTTT.

About this clone: The limits of the CDR3 on the DNA are not certain, so only TCRdb's listed CDR3 is given. The chain uses TRBV30 and TRBJ2-3; the D call in the table, TRBD1, was not verified against the DNA. Germline V CDR1 and CDR2: GTSNPN, SVGIG (reference sequence). The CDR3 adds up to 15 amino acids, both ends counted. The CDR3 sequence: CAWSVHLQIPDTQYF.

The chain joins TRBV5-1 to TRBJ1-4, with D perhaps matching TRBD1 (6 bases). The germline V gene has CDR1 SGHRS and CDR2 YFSETQ. The CDR3 sequence is 14 residues long. V was trimmed by 4 bases and J by 7 bases, leaving 14 bases between them. For the CDR3, the DNA is TGCGCCAGCAGCCTCAATACAGGGATTGAAAAACTGTTTTTT. It is translated as CASSLNTGIEKLFF. Combining the CDR3 with reference TRBV5-1 and TRBJ1-4 gives the whole variable domain KAGVTQTPRYLIKTRGQQVTLSCSPISGHRSVSWYQQTPGQGLQFLFEYFSETQRNKGNFPGRFSGRQFSNSRSEMNVSTLELGDSALYLCASSLNTGIEKLFFGSGTQLSVL.

V gene TRBV6-1 combines with J gene TRBJ2-4, with TRBD1 matching over 10 bases. The germline gives CDR1 MNHNS, CDR2 SASEGT. The junction had 8 bases not matched to a gene; V was cut back by 3 bases and J by 9 bases. This CDR3 region has 15 residues. CDR3 coding DNA: TGTGCCAGCAGTGAGTTGAGGACAGGGGGAAGCATTCAGTACTTC. As protein: CASSELRTGGSIQYF.